A selection of T cell receptor beta chains follows, all from one sample in a study of T cell clones after liver transplantation. Some clones are missing from TCRdb's copy, which holds only in-frame ones; the method was immunoSEQ multiplex PCR. The data show roughly 73,000 clones, with about four fifths seen just once and about 0.64% held by the top ten. Sequences were derived from CD4+ T cells from blood, sampled before liver transplant. The receptors were gathered from a human donor who received a liver transplant. Each CDR3 is given with its conserved first and last residue. D genes are given only for firm matches. The listing skips clone size in some rows; elsewhere it reads once, few, many or a size class.

size	V	J	D	CDR3	DNA
.	TRBV6-1	TRBJ1-3	TRBD1	CASSPTGGGNTIYF	TGTGCCAGCAGTCCGACAGGGGGAGGAAACACCATATATTTT
.	TRBV6-6	TRBJ2-7	.	CASSYESQGRDEQYF	TGTGCCAGCAGTTACGAATCCCAGGGCCGGGACGAGCAGTACTTC
.	TRBV28	TRBJ2-7	.	CASSLRTGLQYF	TGTGCCAGCAGTTTACGTACAGGGTTGCAGTACTTC
.	TRBV9	TRBJ2-1	.	CASSLQRASTYNEQFF	TGTGCCAGCAGCCTGCAGCGGGCATCGACCTACAATGAGCAGTTCTTC
.	TRBV14	TRBJ2-3	.	CASSQELGPGFLTDTQYF	TGTGCCAGCAGCCAAGAATTGGGACCCGGCTTTCTCACAGATACGCAGTATTTT
.	TRBV9	TRBJ2-2	.	CATREGNAGELFF	TGTGCAACTCGAGAGGGTAACGCCGGGGAGCTGTTTTTT
.	TRBV15	TRBJ1-3	.	CATSRDPAAGNTIYF	TGTGCCACCAGCAGAGATCCCGCAGCTGGAAACACCATATATTTT
once	TRBV18	TRBJ1-5	TRBD1	CASSEGQGNQPQHF	TGTGCCAGCTCCGAGGGACAGGGGAATCAGCCCCAGCATTTT
.	TRBV10-2	TRBJ2-7	TRBD2	CASSWTSGLYEQYF	TGCGCCAGCAGTTGGACTAGCGGGCTCTACGAGCAGTACTTC
.	TRBV27	TRBJ2-2	TRBD2	CASSSSLAGAGTGELFF	TGTGCCAGCAGCTCATCACTGGCGGGAGCGGGCACCGGGGAGCTGTTTTTT
.	TRBV5-1	TRBJ1-2	.	CASSLGEGVDYGYTF	TGCGCCAGCAGCTTGGGAGAAGGGGTGGACTATGGCTACACCTTC
.	TRBV6-1	TRBJ1-2	.	CASSVGALNYGYTF	TGTGCCAGCAGTGTTGGGGCTCTCAACTATGGCTACACCTTC
.	TRBV27	TRBJ2-7	.	CASSPFGEPYEQYF	TGTGCCAGCAGTCCCTTCGGGGAACCCTACGAGCAGTACTTC
.	TRBV7-9	TRBJ1-1	.	CASSVGFPLNTEAFF	TGTGCCAGCAGCGTGGGATTTCCCTTGAACACTGAAGCTTTCTTT
.	TRBV18	TRBJ2-1	TRBD2	CASSRGTSGYNEQFF	TGTGCCAGCTCACGAGGGACTAGCGGGTACAATGAGCAGTTCTTC
.	TRBV11-3	TRBJ1-3	TRBD1	CASSFGQGGGNTIYF	TGTGCCAGCAGCTTCGGACAGGGAGGAGGAAACACCATATATTTT
.	TRBV19	TRBJ1-2	TRBD1	CASSDPRGRDYGYTF	TGTGCCAGTAGCGACCCCAGGGGGCGAGACTATGGCTACACCTTC
.	TRBV11-2	TRBJ1-3	.	CASSLGPNSGNTIYF	TGTGCCAGCAGCTTAGGGCCGAACTCTGGAAACACCATATATTTT
.	TRBV7-2	TRBJ1-2	TRBD1	CAISQGAQNNGYTF	TGTGCCATCTCGCAGGGGGCGCAAAATAATGGCTACACCTTC
.	TRBV27	TRBJ2-1	TRBD2	CASSLMRELHNEQFF	TGTGCCAGCAGTTTAATGCGGGAGCTGCACAATGAGCAGTTCTTC
once	TRBV7-2	TRBJ2-5	TRBD1	CASSLSSGGQETQYF	TGTGCCAGCAGCTTATCGTCAGGGGGCCAAGAGACCCAGTACTTC
.	TRBV2	TRBJ1-1	.	CASSESAGFYTEAFF	TGTGCCAGCAGTGAATCGGCAGGGTTTTACACTGAAGCTTTCTTT
.	TRBV5-1	TRBJ2-3	.	CASSPPTGGVLTDTQYF	TGCGCCAGCAGCCCACCAACAGGTGGTGTTCTGACAGATACGCAGTATTTT
.	TRBV6-1	TRBJ2-7	TRBD1	CASRNRDRSYEQYF	TGTGCCAGCAGAAACCGGGACAGGAGCTACGAGCAGTACTTC
.	TRBV5-4	TRBJ1-2	.	CASSPDRLGYTF	TGTGCCAGCAGCCCCGATAGGTTGGGCTACACCTTC
.	TRBV15	TRBJ2-3	.	CATSRGYTDTQYF	TGTGCCACCAGCAGGGGATACACAGATACGCAGTATTTT
.	TRBV28	TRBJ1-3	.	CASSFIGSTQSGNTIYF	TGTGCCAGCAGTTTTATAGGGTCTACTCAATCTGGAAACACCATATATTTT
.	TRBV5-4	TRBJ1-2	TRBD1	CASSLVGQGLGGYTF	TGTGCCAGCAGCTTGGTCGGACAGGGCCTGGGAGGCTACACCTTC
.	TRBV7-2	TRBJ2-7	.	CASSLAQYPRSYEQYF	TGTGCCAGCAGCTTAGCCCAGTACCCTCGCTCCTACGAGCAGTACTTC
.	TRBV7-2	TRBJ1-4	TRBD1	CASSRQGPSEKLFF	TGTGCCAGCAGCCGACAGGGCCCCAGTGAAAAACTGTTTTTT
.	TRBV11-2	TRBJ2-3	.	CASSHYPGDASTDTQYF	TGTGCCAGCAGCCACTACCCGGGGGATGCCAGCACAGATACGCAGTATTTT
.	TRBV7-8	TRBJ1-5	.	CASSPFRGANQPQHF	TGTGCCAGCAGCCCCTTCAGAGGGGCAAACCAGCCCCAGCATTTT
.	TRBV5-4	TRBJ2-1	TRBD2	CASSRSSGGSYEQFF	TGTGCCAGCAGCAGATCTAGCGGCGGATCCTATGAGCAGTTCTTC
.	TRBV6-5	TRBJ1-3	TRBD1	CASRDDRAGGNTIYF	TGTGCCAGCAGGGACGACAGGGCAGGCGGAAACACCATATATTTT
.	TRBV9	TRBJ2-7	.	CASSVASTPLEQYF	TGTGCCAGCAGCGTAGCTAGCACACCTTTGGAGCAGTACTTC